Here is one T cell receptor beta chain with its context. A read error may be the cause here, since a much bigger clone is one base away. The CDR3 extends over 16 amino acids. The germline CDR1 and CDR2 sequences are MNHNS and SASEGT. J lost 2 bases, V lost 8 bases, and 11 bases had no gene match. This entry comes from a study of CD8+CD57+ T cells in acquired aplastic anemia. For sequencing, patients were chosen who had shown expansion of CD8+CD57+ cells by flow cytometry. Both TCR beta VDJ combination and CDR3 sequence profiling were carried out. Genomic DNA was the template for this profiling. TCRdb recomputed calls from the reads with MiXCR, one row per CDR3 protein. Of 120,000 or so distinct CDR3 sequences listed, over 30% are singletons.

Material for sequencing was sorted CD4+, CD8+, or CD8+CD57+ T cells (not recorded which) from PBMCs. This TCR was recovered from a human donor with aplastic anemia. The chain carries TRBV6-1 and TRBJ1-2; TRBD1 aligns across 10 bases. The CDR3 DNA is TGTGCCAGCGGCCGGGACAGGGGAAGTTACAACTATGGCTACACCTTC. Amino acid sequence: CASGRDRGSYNYGYTF.